A selection of T cell receptor beta chains follows, all from one sample in a study of blood T cell repertoires in COVID-19. Assay: immunoSEQ multiplex PCR; the TCRdb copy retains only in-frame clones and omits some. The sample has some 210,000 clones, about nine tenths seen once; the top ten hold 4% to 5.5%. Sequenced input: peripheral blood. The source is a middle-aged woman with acute or convalescent COVID-19. Each CDR3 is given with its conserved first and last residue. Fields, in order: CDR3 protein, CDR3 DNA, V gene, D gene, clone size, J gene. A D gene is named only where the DNA matches it firmly. Clone size, where shown, is once, few, many, or a class for clones that have expanded.

CASSPSGWEAFF TGTGCCAGCAGCCCAAGCGGGTGGGAAGCTTTCTTT TRBV11-2 - - TRBJ1-1
CASSQTLTNEKLFF TGTGCCAGCAGTCAGACATTGACTAATGAAAAACTGTTTTTT TRBV6-5 - - TRBJ1-4
CASTVDGYTF TGTGCCAGCACCGTAGATGGCTACACCTTC TRBV27 - - TRBJ1-2
CASSHLGASGNTIYF TGTGCCAGTAGTCATCTTGGGGCCTCTGGAAACACCATATATTTT TRBV19 - - TRBJ1-3
CAIGQENYGYTF TGTGCCATCGGGCAGGAAAACTATGGCTACACCTTC TRBV10-3 - - TRBJ1-2
CASSIATGYGYTF TGTGCCAGTAGTATAGCGACAGGCTATGGCTACACCTTC TRBV19 - once TRBJ1-2
CASSFGTLSNQPQHF TGTGCCAGCAGCTTTGGGACTCTTAGCAATCAGCCCCAGCATTTT TRBV9 - once TRBJ1-5
CASSLDLNWETTNEKLFF TGTGCCAGCAGCTTGGACCTGAATTGGGAGACAACTAATGAAAAACTGTTTTTT TRBV5-4 - - TRBJ1-4
CASSLERSSVGETQYF TGTGCCAGCAGCTTAGAACGGTCTAGCGTGGGAGAGACCCAGTACTTC TRBV7-2 - - TRBJ2-5
CATHDRDDSNSPLHF TGTGCCACCCATGACAGGGACGACTCGAATTCACCCCTCCACTTT TRBV25-1 TRBD1 - TRBJ1-6
CASSLGGVGYTF TGTGCCAGCAGCCTAGGGGGGGTGGGCTACACCTTC TRBV7-2 - - TRBJ1-2
CTSSQDPGQYTEAFF TGCACCAGCAGCCAAGACCCGGGACAGTACACTGAAGCTTTCTTT TRBV1 - - TRBJ1-1
CASTRVGATEAFF TGCGCCAGCACTCGGGTGGGGGCCACTGAAGCTTTCTTT TRBV4-1 - - TRBJ1-1
CASSPPPGRTVANYGYTF TGTGCCAGCAGCCCGCCCCCAGGTAGAACCGTAGCTAACTATGGCTACACCTTC TRBV27 - - TRBJ1-2
CASKRRERNQPQHF TGTGCCAGCAAAAGAAGGGAGCGCAATCAGCCCCAGCATTTT TRBV2 - - TRBJ1-5
CASSPQDRAMNTEAFF TGTGCCAGCAGCCCACAGGACAGGGCCATGAACACTGAAGCTTTCTTT TRBV7-8 TRBD1 - TRBJ1-1
CASSLRAGGFEAFF TGTGCCAGCAGCTTAAGAGCAGGGGGCTTTGAAGCTTTCTTT TRBV3-1/TRBV3-2 TRBD1 - TRBJ1-1
CASSTGAGRLTEAFF TGTGCCAGCAGCACTGGGGCAGGAAGGCTCACTGAAGCTTTCTTT TRBV21-1 - - TRBJ1-1
CASSLPGQGARGVNTEAFF TGTGCCAGCAGTCTCCCGGGACAGGGGGCGAGGGGAGTGAACACTGAAGCTTTCTTT TRBV5-4 TRBD1 - TRBJ1-1
CAWSRTGNSGNTIYF TGTGCCTGGAGTCGGACAGGCAACTCTGGAAACACCATATATTTT TRBV30 TRBD1 once TRBJ1-3
CAISESARPSRSVYNEQFF TGTGCCATCAGTGAGTCGGCCAGGCCTTCGCGATCGGTCTACAATGAGCAGTTCTTC TRBV10-3 - - TRBJ2-1
CASSSGTGVLTGELFF TGTGCCAGCAGTTCCGGGACAGGGGTTTTAACCGGGGAGCTGTTTTTT TRBV6-5 TRBD1 - TRBJ2-2
CASSYSQGSETEAFF TGTGCCAGCAGCTATTCACAGGGATCGGAAACTGAAGCTTTCTTT TRBV5-5 - - TRBJ1-1
CASSLAGNGDNEQFF TGCGCCAGCAGCTTGGCGGGGAACGGGGATAATGAGCAGTTCTTC TRBV5-1 - once TRBJ2-1
CASSPPREGYTF TGTGCCAGCAGCCCACCCCGGGAGGGCTACACCTTC TRBV11-3 - few TRBJ1-2